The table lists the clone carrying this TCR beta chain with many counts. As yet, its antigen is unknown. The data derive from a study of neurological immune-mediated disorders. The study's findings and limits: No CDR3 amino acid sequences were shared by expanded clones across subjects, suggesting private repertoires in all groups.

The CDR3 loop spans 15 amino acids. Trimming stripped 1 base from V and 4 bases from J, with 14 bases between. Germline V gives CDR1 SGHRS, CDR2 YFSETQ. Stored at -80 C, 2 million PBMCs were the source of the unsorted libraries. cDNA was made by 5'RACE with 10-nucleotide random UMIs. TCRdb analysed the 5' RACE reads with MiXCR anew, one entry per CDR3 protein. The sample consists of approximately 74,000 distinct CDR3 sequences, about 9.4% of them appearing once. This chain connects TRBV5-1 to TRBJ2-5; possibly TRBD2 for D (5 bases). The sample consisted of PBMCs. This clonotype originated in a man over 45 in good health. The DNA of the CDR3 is TGCGCCAGCAGCTTGCCATCTAGCCCGGGAGAGACCCAGTACTTC. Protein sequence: CASSLPSSPGETQYF.